The 20 T cell receptor beta chains below all came from one sample that was sequenced in a study of blood T cell repertoires in COVID-19 (TCRdb year 2020). The library relied on the immunoSEQ multiplex PCR assay. TCRdb's version of the immuneACCESS table is confined to in-frame rearrangements and falls short of the full clone set. An unresolved V gene accounts for under half of the shortfall where checked; the remainder is of unknown origin. The sample has tens of thousands of clones on record, about 86% of them singletons. About 4% of the sample is taken by the ten largest. Sequenced: peripheral blood. Every receptor here comes from an elderly man with active COVID-19.

Relative to its sample, this clone is medium-sized. This sample also contains other DNA sequences that code for the same CDR3. The rearrangement links TRBV14 to TRBJ1-1; unclear D gene. The germline V gene has CDR1 SGHDN and CDR2 FVKESK. Trimming cost V 3 bases and J 5 bases, with 10 bases left between them. CDR3 length: 13 residues. The CDR3 loop is CASSQSTRTEAFF. In DNA, the CDR3 is TGTGCCAGCAGCCAGTCGACGAGGACTGAAGCTTTCTTT.

This clone was seen only once. The chain carries TRBV6-5 and TRBJ2-1, with 7 bases identical to TRBD2. Trimming removed 6 bases from V and 4 bases from J; junction bases left unmatched: 9. This CDR3 is 15 amino acids long. Germline values: CDR1 MNHEY, CDR2 SVGAGI. CDR3 DNA: TGTGCCAGCAGAGTTCTAGCGGAATCTTACAATGAGCAGTTCTTC. It specifies CASRVLAESYNEQFF.

The table lists this clone with a count of one. The chain has TRBV4-1 and TRBJ1-4, with D possibly being TRBD1 (6 bases). The CDR3 is 15 residues long. V lost 4 bases, J lost 3 bases, and 12 bases lay in between. From germline, CDR1 is MGHRA and CDR2 YSYEKL. The DNA for the CDR3 is TGCGCCAGCAGCCGCCAGACAGGCCCTAATGAAAAACTGTTTTTT. Its protein is CASSRQTGPNEKLFF.

This clone showed up just once. The chain joins TRBV15 to TRBJ2-1; TRBD1 matches 7 bases. Germline values: CDR1 LNHNV, CDR2 YYDKDF (reference sequence). CDR3 length: 16 amino acids. Germline trimming cut 0 bases from V and 9 bases from J; bases unmatched to any gene: 11. CDR3 bases: TGTGCCACCAGCAGAGATCGGTCAGGGGGACGCAGTGAGCAGTTCTTC. As protein: CATSRDRSGGRSEQFF.

The chain combines TRBV27 with TRBJ2-5, with D maybe TRBD1 (5 bases). Trimming removed 0 bases from V and 1 base from J, with 9 bases in between. The V gene's germline CDR1 is MNHEY and CDR2 SMNVEV (reference sequence). The CDR3 is 15 residues long. The CDR3 DNA is TGTGCCAGCAGTTTATCTTGGGGCCGCCAAGAGACCCAGTACTTC. Translating gives CASSLSWGRQETQYF.

The rearrangement links TRBV20-1 to TRBJ2-5; no firm D call. Between the trimmed V and J ends, which lost 3 bases and 5 bases, there was a span of 7 bases. The CDR3 is 11 amino acids. CDR1 DFQATT and CDR2 SNEGSKA come from the germline V gene (reference sequence). The CDR3 loop reads CSASIRETQYF. DNA of the CDR3: TGCAGTGCTAGTATTCGGGAGACCCAGTACTTC.

The V and J genes are TRBV28 and TRBJ1-5; D uncertain. This CDR3 is built from 15 residues. In germline, CDR1 is MDHEN, CDR2 SYDVKM. Trimming left V 3 bases short and J 9 bases short, with 18 bases between. The CDR3 DNA is TGTGCCAGCAGTTTTCAGGCCCTGAATCGCCGGCCCCAGCATTTT. Protein product: CASSFQALNRRPQHF.

This chain joins TRBV3-1 (or the pseudogene TRBV3-2) and TRBJ1-2, with 7 nucleotides matching TRBD1. The CDR3 totals 13 residues. The V gene end was trimmed by 10 bases and the J gene end by 0 bases; junction bases not matched to a gene: 5. Germline values: CDR1 LGHDT, CDR2 YNNKEL (reference sequence). The CDR3 protein is CATTGQSNYGYTF. CDR3 nucleotide sequence: TGTGCCACCACGGGACAGTCTAACTATGGCTACACCTTC.

This chain connects TRBV3-1 (or the pseudogene TRBV3-2) to TRBJ2-2; 12 bases fit TRBD2. CDR3 size: 16 residues. From germline, CDR1 is LGHDT and CDR2 YNNKEL (reference sequence). V dropped 7 bases and J dropped 0; count of bases not matched to a gene: 3. CDR3 sequence reads: CASIGLAGTNTGELFF. CDR3 bases: TGTGCCAGCATCGGACTAGCGGGAACGAACACCGGGGAGCTGTTTTTT.

On this clone itself: The junction does not match germline at one end; this may be a read error. This chain connects TRBV9 to TRBJ1-2, with 7 positions matching TRBD1. Germline CDR1 reads SGDLS; CDR2 reads YYNGEE. CDR3 length equals 12 residues. CDR3 sequence reads: CASSETGPFFSF. Written as DNA, the CDR3 is TGTGCCAGCAGCGAGACAGGGCCCTTCTTCTCCTTC.

The J gene is TRBJ2-5, the V gene TRBV6-2 or TRBV6-3; 9 bases map to TRBD2. The CDR3 is 15 amino acids. Germline CDR1 and CDR2: MNHEY and SVGEGT. Trimming removed 4 bases from V and 5 bases from J; junction bases left unmatched: 8. The chain's CDR3 is CASSSLAGMSETQYF. The CDR3 region has the DNA TGTGCCAGCAGTTCGCTAGCGGGAATGTCGGAGACCCAGTACTTC.

The chain has TRBV28 and TRBJ1-2, with D possibly being TRBD1 (5 bases). Germline assignment: CDR1 MDHEN and CDR2 SYDVKM. V was shortened by 4 bases and J by 0 bases, with 12 bases between the two germline ends. The CDR3 runs 15 residues. The CDR3 is CASSSTGRANYGYTF. DNA of the CDR3: TGTGCCAGCAGTTCTACAGGTCGAGCTAACTATGGCTACACCTTC.

This clone was observed once. This sequence joins TRBV6-5 and TRBJ2-5; TRBD1 might be the D (6 bases). The CDR3 has 14 amino acids. Germline V gene sequence: CDR1 MNHEY, CDR2 SVGAGI. Between the trimmed V and J ends, which lost 0 bases and 4 bases, there was a span of 9 bases. The CDR3, as DNA: TGTGCCAGCAGTTACTCGACAGGTGTAGAGACCCAGTACTTC. Amino acids: CASSYSTGVETQYF.

The chain links TRBV6-7 to TRBJ2-7; 13 bases fit TRBD2. Being an ORF, TRBV6-7 has a function that is uncertain. The junction had 16 bases not matched to a gene; V was cut back by 6 bases and J by 2 bases. The CDR3 length is 19 residues. CDR3 protein: CASSTTGTSGTSPPYEQYF. CDR3 coding DNA: TGTGCCAGCAGCACAACCGGGACTAGCGGGACCTCGCCACCCTACGAGCAGTACTTC.

This clone was found once. V gene TRBV28 combines with J gene TRBJ2-4; tentatively, D is TRBD2 (6 bases). Germline V gives CDR1 MDHEN, CDR2 SYDVKM. V lost 6 bases to trimming and J lost 6 bases, with 12 bases between them. This CDR3 region has 13 residues. The CDR3 loop reads CASSAGQGNIQYF. Here the CDR3 DNA reads TGTGCCAGCAGCGCGGGGCAGGGAAACATTCAGTACTTC.

This chain uses TRBV5-1 with TRBJ2-3; D not resolved. Germline V gene sequence: CDR1 SGHRS, CDR2 YFSETQ. The V end was cut by 0 bases, the J end by 0 bases, with 8 bases between. The CDR3 runs to 15 residues. The CDR3 sequence: CASSLDTPSTDTQYF. CDR3 DNA sequence: TGCGCCAGCAGCTTGGACACCCCTAGCACAGATACGCAGTATTTT.

The V gene is TRBV28, the J gene TRBJ2-3, with TRBD1 matching 7 bases. Germline assignment: CDR1 MDHEN and CDR2 SYDVKM. V dropped 4 bases and J dropped 0; count of bases not matched to a gene: 10. The CDR3 is made up of 17 amino acids. The CDR3 here is CASSSGQAQPSTDTQYF. CDR3 DNA: TGTGCCAGCAGTTCCGGACAGGCACAGCCTAGCACAGATACGCAGTATTTT.

The CDR3 protein is CASSLATSGGYQETQYF. The DNA for the CDR3 is TGTGCCAGCAGCTTAGCTACTAGCGGGGGCTACCAAGAGACCCAGTACTTC. The chain joins TRBV7-2 to TRBJ2-5; 11 nucleotides align to TRBD2. Germline-derived CDR1 and CDR2 are SGHTA and FQGNSA. V was clipped by 0 bases and J by 0 bases; unmatched bases: 3. The CDR3 loop spans 17 amino acids.

J is TRBJ1-3 and V is TRBV7-8, with 7 bases fitting TRBD1. V was clipped by 0 bases and J by 0 bases; unmatched bases: 2. CDR3 length equals 16 residues. CDR1 SGHVS and CDR2 FQNEAQ come from the germline V gene. CDR3 DNA: TGTGCCAGCAGCTTAGCGGACAGGAACTCTGGAAACACCATATATTTT. This gives the protein CASSLADRNSGNTIYF.

This clone was found a few times. V is TRBV6-2 or TRBV6-3 and J is TRBJ2-7; D uncertain. The CDR3 runs to 13 residues. Germline V CDR1 and CDR2: MNHEY, SVGEGT. Trimming left V 2 bases short and J 1 base short, with 6 bases between. The CDR3 coding sequence is TGTGCCAGCAGTTACGGGCCATCCTACGAGCAGTACTTC. Its protein product is CASSYGPSYEQYF.